The clone carrying this TCR beta chain was recorded at least ten times. The sample is drawn from a study of regulatory T cells in long-lasting Graves disease. Regarding time point: newly diagnosed GD, antithyroid drugs for less than 3 months. There was RNA extracted from PBMCs, and the TCR library was made from it. Building the TCR beta libraries relied on iRepertoire HTBI primers, and CDR3 regions underwent Arm-PCR. TCRdb reanalysed the multiplex PCR reads using MiXCR and keeps one entry per CDR3 protein. The sample includes 450,000 to 600,000 distinct CDR3 sequences, approximately 13% seen only once; the top ten take 8.5% to 10%. The same sample was also used in a study of T cells in Graves' hyperthyroidism and ophthalmopathy.

The sequences come from peripheral blood mononuclear cells (PBMCs), collected at new diagnosis, from a patient treated with antithyroid drugs. The source of this sequence is a man in his thirties or forties with Graves disease.

CDR3 coding DNA: TGCAGTGCTAGAGATCGGGCAGATACGCAGTATTTT. As protein: CSARDRADTQYF. V gene TRBV20-1 combines with J gene TRBJ2-3; the D is unclear. This CDR3 has 12 amino acids. The V gene lost 0 bases and the J gene lost 4 bases, with 5 bases spanning the gap. Looked up from germline, CDR1 is DFQATT and CDR2 is SNEGSKA (reference sequence).